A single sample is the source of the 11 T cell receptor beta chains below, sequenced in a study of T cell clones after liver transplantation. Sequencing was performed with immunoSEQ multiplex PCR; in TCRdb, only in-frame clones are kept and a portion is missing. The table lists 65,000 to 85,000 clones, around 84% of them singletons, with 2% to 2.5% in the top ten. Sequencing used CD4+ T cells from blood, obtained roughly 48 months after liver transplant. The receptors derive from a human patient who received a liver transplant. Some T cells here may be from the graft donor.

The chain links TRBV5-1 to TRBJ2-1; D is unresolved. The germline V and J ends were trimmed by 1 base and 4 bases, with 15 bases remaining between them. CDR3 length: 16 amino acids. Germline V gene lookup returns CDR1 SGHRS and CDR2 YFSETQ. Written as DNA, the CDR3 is TGCGCCAGCAGCTTGAGTAGTGGCCAGACATACAATGAGCAGTTCTTC. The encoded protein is CASSLSSGQTYNEQFF.

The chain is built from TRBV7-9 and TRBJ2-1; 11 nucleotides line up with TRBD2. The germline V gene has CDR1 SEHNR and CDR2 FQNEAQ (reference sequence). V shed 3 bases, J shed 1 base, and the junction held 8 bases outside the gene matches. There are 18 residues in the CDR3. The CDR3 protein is CASSFGVTSGDSYNEQFF. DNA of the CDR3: TGTGCCAGCAGCTTCGGGGTGACTAGCGGGGATTCCTACAATGAGCAGTTCTTC. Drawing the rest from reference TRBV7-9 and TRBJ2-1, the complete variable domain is DTGVSQNPRHKITKRGQNVTFRCDPISEHNRLYWYRQTLGQGPEFLTYFQNEAQLEKSRLLSDRFSAERPKGSFSTLEIQRTEQGDSAMYLCASSFGVTSGDSYNEQFFGPGTRLTVL.

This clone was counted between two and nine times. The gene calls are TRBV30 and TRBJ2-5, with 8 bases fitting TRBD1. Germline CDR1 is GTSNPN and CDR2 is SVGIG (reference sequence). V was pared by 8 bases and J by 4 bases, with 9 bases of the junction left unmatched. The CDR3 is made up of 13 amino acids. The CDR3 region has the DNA TGTGCCCGACGTGACAGGGGAAGAGAGACCCAGTACTTC. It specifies CARRDRGRETQYF.

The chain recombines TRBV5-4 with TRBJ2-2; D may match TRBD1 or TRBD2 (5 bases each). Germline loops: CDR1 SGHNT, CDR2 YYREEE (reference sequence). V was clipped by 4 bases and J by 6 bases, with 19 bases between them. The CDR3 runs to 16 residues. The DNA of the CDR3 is TGTGCCAGCAGCCCGCAGCGTCGGGGCCGCCCCGGGGAGCTGTTTTTT. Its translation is CASSPQRRGRPGELFF.

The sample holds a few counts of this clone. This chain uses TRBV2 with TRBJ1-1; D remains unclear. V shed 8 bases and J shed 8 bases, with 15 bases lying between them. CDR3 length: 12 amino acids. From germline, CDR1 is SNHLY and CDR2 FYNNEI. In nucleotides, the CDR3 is TGTGCCAGCCGATTATGGGGAACGGAAGCTTTCTTT. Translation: CASRLWGTEAFF.

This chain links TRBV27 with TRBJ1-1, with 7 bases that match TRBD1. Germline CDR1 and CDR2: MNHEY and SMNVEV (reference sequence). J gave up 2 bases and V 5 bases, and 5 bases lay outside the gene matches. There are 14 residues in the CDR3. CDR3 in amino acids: CASSNGQANTEAFF. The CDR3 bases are TGTGCCAGCAGTAACGGACAGGCTAACACTGAAGCTTTCTTT.

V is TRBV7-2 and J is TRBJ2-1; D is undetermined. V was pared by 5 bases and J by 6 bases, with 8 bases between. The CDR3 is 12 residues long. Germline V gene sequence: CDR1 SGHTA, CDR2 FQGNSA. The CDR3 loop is CASSRSANEQFF. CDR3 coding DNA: TGTGCCAGCAGCCGTTCGGCCAATGAGCAGTTCTTC. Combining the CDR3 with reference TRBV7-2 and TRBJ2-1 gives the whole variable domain GAGVSQSPSNKVTEKGKDVELRCDPISGHTALYWYRQSLGQGLEFLIYFQGNSAPDKSGLPSDRFSAERTGGSVSTLTIQRTQQEDSAVYLCASSRSANEQFFGPGTRLTVL.

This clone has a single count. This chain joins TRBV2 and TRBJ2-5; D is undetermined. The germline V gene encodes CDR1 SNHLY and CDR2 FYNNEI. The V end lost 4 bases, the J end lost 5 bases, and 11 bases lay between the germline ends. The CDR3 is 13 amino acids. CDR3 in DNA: TGTGCCAGCAGTGGAGACGCCAGCGAGACCCAGTACTTC. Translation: CASSGDASETQYF.

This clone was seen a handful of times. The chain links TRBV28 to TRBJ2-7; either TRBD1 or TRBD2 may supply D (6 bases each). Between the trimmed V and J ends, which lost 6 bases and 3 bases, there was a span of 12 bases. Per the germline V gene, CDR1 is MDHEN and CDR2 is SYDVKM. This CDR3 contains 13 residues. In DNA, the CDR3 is TGTGCCAGCAGACAGGGACTGGTCTACGAGCAGTACTTC. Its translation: CASRQGLVYEQYF.

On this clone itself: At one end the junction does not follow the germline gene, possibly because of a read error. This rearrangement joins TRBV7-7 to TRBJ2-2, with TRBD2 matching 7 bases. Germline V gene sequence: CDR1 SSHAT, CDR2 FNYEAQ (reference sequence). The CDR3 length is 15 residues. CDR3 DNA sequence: TGTGCTAGCAGCTTAGCGGGCAGTCTAACCGGGGAGCTGTTTTTT. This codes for CASSLAGSLTGELFF.

Here the CDR3 reads CASSPTERSEQFF. CDR3 nucleotide sequence: TGTGCCAGCAGCCCGACGGAGAGAAGTGAGCAGTTCTTC. This chain connects TRBV7-9 to TRBJ2-1; no clear D. CDR3 length equals 13 residues. Trimming cost V 5 bases and J 9 bases, with 14 bases left between them. Germline-derived CDR1 and CDR2 are SEHNR and FQNEAQ (reference sequence).